The clone carrying this T cell receptor beta chain appeared a single time. The target antigen is unknown. This sample was taken from a study of T cell responses to AZD1222 COVID-19 vaccine. Overall study findings and caveats: Most donors were white British and more were female, and clonal diversity was possibly underestimated.

Assay used: immunoSEQ multiplex PCR; TCRdb lists only in-frame clones, some missing. The sample comprises tens of thousands of clones, over 70% of which are singletons, and more than 15% rests with the top ten. The sequence came from an adult who received the AZD1222 COVID-19 vaccine. Material: peripheral blood, obtained 28 days after the second AZD1222 dose.

CDR3 region: CASSVRSNTEAFF. In nucleotides, the CDR3 is TGTGCCAGCAGTGTACGCAGCAACACTGAAGCTTTCTTT. J is TRBJ1-1 and V is TRBV6-4; D gene uncertain. Germline V lookup: CDR1 MRHNA, CDR2 SNTAGT. The CDR3 loop spans 13 amino acids. Trimming left V 4 bases short and J 2 bases short, with 8 bases between.